The entry below gives a single T cell receptor (beta chain) sequence along with its context. The antigen is not known. The data derive from a study of CD8 T cells in ankylosing spondylitis. Study findings and constraints: Reportedly, disease-linked clones are significantly enriched in ankylosing spondylitis patients' matched synovial fluid.

TCRdb redid the calling of the 5' RACE reads with MiXCR, one entry per CDR3 protein. The table lists approximately 300,000 distinct CDR3 sequences, roughly 20% of them singletons. Germline V lookup: CDR1 LNHNV, CDR2 YYDKDF (reference sequence). This CDR3 comprises 20 residues. Losses at the gene ends were 5 bases for V and 0 bases for J; bases not matched to a gene: 13. Specimen: blood, either unsorted or a sorted T cell fraction (not recorded which). The chain links TRBV15 to TRBJ2-1; 13 bases match TRBD2. This receptor was taken from a female donor with ankylosing spondylitis or in good health (not recorded which). The CDR3 protein is CATSPREGLAGLSSYNEQFF. DNA of the CDR3: TGTGCCACCAGCCCAAGGGAGGGACTAGCGGGACTAAGCTCCTACAATGAGCAGTTCTTC.